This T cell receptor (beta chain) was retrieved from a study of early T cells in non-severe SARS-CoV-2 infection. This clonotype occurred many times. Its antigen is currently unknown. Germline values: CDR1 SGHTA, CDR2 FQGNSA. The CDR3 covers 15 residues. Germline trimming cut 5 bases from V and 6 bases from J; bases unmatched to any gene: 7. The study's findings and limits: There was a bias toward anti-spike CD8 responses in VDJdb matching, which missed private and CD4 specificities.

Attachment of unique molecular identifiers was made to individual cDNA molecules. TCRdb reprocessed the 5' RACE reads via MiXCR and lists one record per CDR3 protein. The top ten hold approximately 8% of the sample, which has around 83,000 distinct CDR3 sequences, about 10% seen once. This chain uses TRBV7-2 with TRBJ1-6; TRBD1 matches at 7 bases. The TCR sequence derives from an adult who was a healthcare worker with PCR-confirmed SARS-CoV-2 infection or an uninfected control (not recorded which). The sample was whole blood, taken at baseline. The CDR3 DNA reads TGTGCCAGCAGCGCGAGACAGGGTCTTAATTCACCCCTCCACTTT. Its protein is CASSARQGLNSPLHF.